This T cell receptor beta chain is drawn from a study of blood T cells in healthy people across ages. Study-wide findings and caveats: Diversity of TCR beta per million T cells declined in a roughly linear way with age.

About this clonotype itself: The antigen is unknown.

The second PCR ran about 6 to 12 cycles with a sample-barcoded 5' primer and J-beta primers. Each CDR3 protein gets one entry after TCRdb re-called the 5' RACE reads with MiXCR. The sample has some 1.7 million distinct CDR3 sequences, about 30% seen once. Trimming removed 1 base from V and 6 bases from J; junction bases left unmatched: 10. The CDR3 has 16 residues. The chain is built from TRBV12-3 or TRBV12-4 and TRBJ2-7; 9 positions agree with TRBD1. The specimen was blood. This clonotype was obtained from a woman aged 30 to 39 in good health. The DNA for the CDR3 is TGTGCCAGCAGTTTAGGGGTCTCCGGGACAGGGTTCGAGCAGTACTTC. It codes for CASSLGVSGTGFEQYF.